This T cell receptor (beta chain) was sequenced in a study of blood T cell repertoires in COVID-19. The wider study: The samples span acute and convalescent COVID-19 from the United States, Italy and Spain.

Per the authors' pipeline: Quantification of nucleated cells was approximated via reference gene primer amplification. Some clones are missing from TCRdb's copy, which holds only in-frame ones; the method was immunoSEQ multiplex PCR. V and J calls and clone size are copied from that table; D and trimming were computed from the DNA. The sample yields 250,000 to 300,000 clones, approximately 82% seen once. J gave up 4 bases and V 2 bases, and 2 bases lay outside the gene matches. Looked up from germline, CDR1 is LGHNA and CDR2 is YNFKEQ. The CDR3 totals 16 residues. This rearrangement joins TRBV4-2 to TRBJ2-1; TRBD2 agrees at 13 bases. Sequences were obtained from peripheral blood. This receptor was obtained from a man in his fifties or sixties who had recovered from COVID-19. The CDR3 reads CASSQQTSGRYNEQFF. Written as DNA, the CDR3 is TGTGCCAGCAGCCAACAGACTAGCGGGAGGTACAATGAGCAGTTCTTC.